This TCR beta chain derives from a study of T cells in Graves' hyperthyroidism and ophthalmopathy. Points from the study as a whole: Blood also contained most expanded thyroid clonotypes above 0.001.

Each person with ophthalmopathy scored at least 3 on the Clinical Activity Score, reached NOSPECS grade 4 or higher, and had been ill under 3 months. Exclusion criteria comprised uncontrolled infection, other autoimmune disease, pregnancy or lactation. Clinical symptoms, serum thyroxine, TRAb, thyroid ultrasound and orbital computed tomography established diagnosis. The investigators amplified TCR beta CDR3 regions from RNA transcripts. The HTBI set primed first-round TCR CDR3 RT-PCR. TCRdb processed the multiplex PCR reads anew with MiXCR; each CDR3 protein has one entry. The table has about 400,000 distinct CDR3 sequences, over 11% seen once. A word on this clonotype: Its cognate antigen is unknown.

CDR1 and CDR2 (germline): MGHDK, SYGVNS. V lost 10 bases, J lost 2 bases, and 15 bases lay in between. CDR3 length: 13 residues. The gene calls are TRBV25-1 and TRBJ2-7; TRBD1 might be the D (6 bases). Sequencing used blood. The origin of this receptor is a man aged 50-59 years with Graves' ophthalmopathy. The chain's CDR3 is CAIIQGPPYEQYF. DNA of the CDR3: TGTGCCATTATCCAGGGGCCACCCTACGAGCAGTACTTC.